This is a list of T cell receptor beta chains from one sample in a study of neurological immune-mediated disorders. TCRdb ran MiXCR on the 5' RACE reads and lists one entry per CDR3 protein. The top ten clones hold around 3.1% of a sample with more than 100,000 distinct CDR3 sequences, under 14% of them seen once. The sequenced sample was PBMCs. The source of these receptors is a female donor with HTLV-1-associated myelopathy (HAM/TSP). CDR3s include the opening cysteine and the closing phenylalanine or tryptophan. A D gene is named only where the DNA matches it firmly. Only part of the rows carry a size: once, few, many, or a class if the clone is expanded.

j_call d_call clone_size v_call cdr3_nt cdr3_aa
TRBJ2-5 . . TRBV6-5 TGTGCCAGCGGGAGGTTCGAAGAGACCCAGTACTTC CASGRFEETQYF
TRBJ1-1 TRBD1 few TRBV7-2 TGTGCCAGCAGCTTCGTCAGGGGGCTTGGTTCATGGAACACTGAAGCTTTCTTT CASSFVRGLGSWNTEAFF
TRBJ2-5 . . TRBV20-1 TGCAGTGCTAGTAGGTGGCAAGGGGAGACCCAGTACTTC CSASRWQGETQYF
TRBJ2-7 TRBD1 few TRBV5-1 TGCGCCAGCAGCTTCCTAGACAGGGGGAGACACGAGCAGTACTTC CASSFLDRGRHEQYF
TRBJ1-2 . . TRBV20-1 TGCAGTGCTAGAGTATCGGGCAGGCTGATCGATGGCTACACCTTC CSARVSGRLIDGYTF
TRBJ2-7 TRBD1 many TRBV29-1 TGCAGCGTTGAGAGAGCACCGGGACAGGGGGACTACGAGCAGTACTTC CSVERAPGQGDYEQYF
TRBJ2-7 TRBD1 many TRBV5-1 TGCGCCAGCAGCCAGGGACAGGGGGAGTGGGAGCAGTACTTC CASSQGQGEWEQYF
TRBJ2-6 . few TRBV10-3 TGTGCCATCAGTGGAGCTCGTGGGGGCGGAGGGGCCAACGTCCTGACTTTC CAISGARGGGGANVLTF
TRBJ2-2 . many TRBV18 TGTGCCAGCGAGGGACAGAACACCGGGGAGCTGTTTTTT CASEGQNTGELFF
TRBJ2-3 TRBD2 many TRBV20-1 TGCAGTGCTAGCTCTAGCGGGGGGCCCACAGATACGCAGTATTTT CSASSSGGPTDTQYF
TRBJ2-2 . few TRBV20-1 TGCAGTGCTAGAGAACTAACAGGACCGCGGGTCACCGGGGAGCTGTTTTTT CSARELTGPRVTGELFF
TRBJ2-3 . many TRBV2 TGTGCCAGCAGTGAAGCGCGGCTTACAGATACGCAGTATTTT CASSEARLTDTQYF
TRBJ2-1 . . TRBV7-9 TGTGCCAGTAGCCCTCCGGAGATGGCAGGAAATGAGCAGTTCTTC CASSPPEMAGNEQFF
TRBJ2-7 TRBD2 . TRBV11-2 TGTGCCAGCAGCTTAACCGGGGGGGCCGCCGAGCAGTACTTC CASSLTGGAAEQYF
TRBJ1-4 . . TRBV12-2 TGTGCAAGTCGTAATGGACGGTATGAGGGGGAAAAACTGTTTTTT CASRNGRYEGEKLFF
TRBJ2-4 TRBD2 many TRBV15 TGTGCCACCAGCAGAGTGGGGGGGTCGGGCAACATTCGGTACTTC CATSRVGGSGNIRYF
TRBJ2-1 . few TRBV18 TGTGCCAGCCTGTTTGTACCGTACAATGAGCAGTTCTTC CASLFVPYNEQFF
TRBJ2-7 . . TRBV13 TGTGCCAGCAGAAGCGGGACAGACCGTGCCGAGCAGTACTTC CASRSGTDRAEQYF
TRBJ2-4 . many TRBV9 TGTGCCAGCAGCATAGGCGAAAACATTCAGTACTTC CASSIGENIQYF
TRBJ1-3 . . TRBV6-5 TGTGCCAGCAGCCCCTCCCCCACCGTCTCTGGAAACACCATATATTTT CASSPSPTVSGNTIYF
TRBJ2-3 . many TRBV5-1 TGCGCCAGCAGCTCAGACCCGGGATCCGATACGCAGTATTTT CASSSDPGSDTQYF
TRBJ1-5 . few TRBV2 TGTGCCAGCAGTACAGGGCTCGGTCAATATCAGCCCCAGCATTTT CASSTGLGQYQPQHF
TRBJ2-6 . many TRBV28 TGTGCCAGCAGCGACCCTAGGGGGGCCTACTCTGGGGCCAACGTCCTGACTTTC CASSDPRGAYSGANVLTF
TRBJ2-2 TRBD2 many TRBV12-3/TRBV12-4 TGTGCCAGCAGTCCGCGCAGCGGGGGTATACCCTCGAACACCGGGGAGCTGTTTTTT CASSPRSGGIPSNTGELFF
TRBJ2-1 . few TRBV29-1 TGCAGCGTTGAAGGGCTGGGTACAACGCCCCGGGGGCAGTTCTTC CSVEGLGTTPRGQFF
TRBJ2-5 TRBD1 many TRBV7-9 TGTGCCAGCAGCTTAGCGTCGACAGGGCTAGAGACCCAGTACTTC CASSLASTGLETQYF
TRBJ2-3 TRBD2 many TRBV7-9 TGTGCCAGCAGCTGGCCGGGACTAGAGCGCTCTGGGGAGAGCGCTACACAAGATACGCAGTATTTT CASSWPGLERSGESATQDTQYF
TRBJ2-1 TRBD1 many TRBV5-1 TGCGCCAGTCATGCCGGGGACAGGGCACACAATGAGCAGTTCTTC CASHAGDRAHNEQFF
TRBJ2-7 . many TRBV7-9 TGTGCCAGCAGCTTAGAGGGACTCTCCTACGAGCAGTACTTC CASSLEGLSYEQYF
TRBJ2-1 TRBD2 many TRBV5-1 TGCGCCAGCAGCCCGCATGGGGGAGGGAGTCCGTTCTTC CASSPHGGGSPFF
TRBJ1-2 . . TRBV4-2 TGTGCCAGCAGCCAAGCAGGGGCAGGCTATGGCTACACCTTC CASSQAGAGYGYTF
TRBJ2-1 TRBD2 many TRBV20-1 TGCAGTATTAGCGGGCCAGGGAGCGATGAGCAGTTCTTC CSISGPGSDEQFF
TRBJ2-1 . many TRBV30 TGTGCCTGGAGAATGCCGCCAGGGCAGTTCTTC CAWRMPPGQFF
TRBJ2-6 . many TRBV20-1 TGCAGTGCTCAGAACCGTTACTCTGGGGCCAACGTCCTGACTTTC CSAQNRYSGANVLTF
TRBJ2-1 TRBD2 . TRBV9 TGTGCCAGCAGCGTAGTAGGTAGCGGGGTGAACAATGAGCAGTTCTTC CASSVVGSGVNNEQFF
TRBJ2-5 . many TRBV20-1 TGCAGTGGTGCGGGGCGCCAAGAGACCCAGTACTTC CSGAGRQETQYF
TRBJ2-1 . many TRBV7-9 TGTGCCAGCAGCTCCTCCACTATCCGGGGGGCCGGTAATGAGCAGTTCTTC CASSSSTIRGAGNEQFF
TRBJ2-2 . many TRBV5-1 TGCGCCAGCAGCTTGGCCGACTGGGCAGATATCACCGGGGAGCTGTTTTTT CASSLADWADITGELFF
TRBJ2-7 TRBD1 . TRBV10-3 TGTGCCGCCGGGACAGGGGTCTACGAGCAGTACTTC CAAGTGVYEQYF
TRBJ2-3 TRBD2 many TRBV7-3 TGTGCCAGCAGCTGGGGACTAGCAGCAGATACGCAGTATTTT CASSWGLAADTQYF
TRBJ2-7 . . TRBV12-3/TRBV12-4 TGTGCCAGCAGCGCCTTGGGAGGGGGCAACGAGCAGTACTTC CASSALGGGNEQYF
TRBJ2-7 . many TRBV20-1 TGCAGTGCTCTTAGCGGCTACGAGCAGTACTTC CSALSGYEQYF
TRBJ1-5 TRBD1 many TRBV20-1 TGCAGTGCTAGAAGAGACAGGGTAATCGGGCAGCCCCAGCATTTT CSARRDRVIGQPQHF
TRBJ1-1 . . TRBV12-3/TRBV12-4 TGTGCCAGCAGCCGTTACAGGAACACTGAAGCTTTCTTT CASSRYRNTEAFF
TRBJ1-2 . few TRBV29-1 TGCAGCGTTGAAGGGGAGCAGGGCTGTGGCTACACCTTC CSVEGEQGCGYTF
TRBJ2-2 . . TRBV6-1 TGTGCCAGCAGTGAAGGTCTAGGGTGGTACACCGGGGAGCTGTTTTTT CASSEGLGWYTGELFF
TRBJ2-7 TRBD2 many TRBV28 TGTGCCAGCAGGGGAGGGGCAGGGAGGTCCTACGAGCAGTACTTC CASRGGAGRSYEQYF
TRBJ2-7 . few TRBV11-2 TGTGCCAGCAGCCTCAGCCGGCCTGGCGAGCAGTACTTC CASSLSRPGEQYF
TRBJ1-1 . . TRBV3-1 TGTGCCAGCAGCCAATTCGGAGGGATTGAAGCTTTCTTT CASSQFGGIEAFF